This TCR beta chain appears in the sequencing data of a study of cytomegalovirus exposure and HLA in healthy donors. General study findings and limits: HLA alleles showed associations with some 17,000 TCR beta sequences in a later analysis, at a 0.05 false discovery rate. The classifier, whose performance was assessed in both the original and validation cohorts, reportedly diagnosed cytomegalovirus status with high specificity and sensitivity.

A note on this clone: The antigen is not known.

The PCR ran on 60 Vbeta and 13 Jbeta primers. Profiled with immunoSEQ multiplex PCR; TCRdb holds only in-frame clones, not every one. The sample consists of approximately 100,000 clones, roughly 9.1% of them appearing once. Sequencing was done on a sample of PBMCs. The receptor was isolated from a man in his forties in good health and CMV-seropositive.

CDR3 sequence: CASGGGTGSEKLFF. The CDR3 DNA follows: TGTGCCAGCGGGGGGGGGACAGGGAGTGAAAAACTGTTTTTT. The chain recombines TRBV9 with TRBJ1-4; 9 bases are a match to TRBD1. Per the germline V gene, CDR1 is SGDLS and CDR2 is YYNGEE. This CDR3 comprises 14 residues. Trimming at V came to 7 bases and at J to 7 bases, leaving 8 bases not matched to a gene.